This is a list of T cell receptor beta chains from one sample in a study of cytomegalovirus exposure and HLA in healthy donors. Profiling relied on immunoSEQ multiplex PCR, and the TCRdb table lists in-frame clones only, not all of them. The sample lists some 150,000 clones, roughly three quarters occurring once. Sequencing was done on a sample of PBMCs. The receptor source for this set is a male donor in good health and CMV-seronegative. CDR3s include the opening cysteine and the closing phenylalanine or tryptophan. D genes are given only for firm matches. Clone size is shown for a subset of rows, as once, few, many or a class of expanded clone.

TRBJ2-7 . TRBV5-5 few CASSLAAAPYEQYF TGTGCCAGCAGCTTGGCGGCGGCTCCCTACGAGCAGTACTTC
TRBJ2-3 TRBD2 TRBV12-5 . CASGLVAPSGGVGTDTQYF TGTGCTAGTGGTTTGGTAGCGCCTAGCGGGGGGGTCGGCACAGATACGCAGTATTTT
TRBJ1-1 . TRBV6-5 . CASSYSLGGYTEAFF TGTGCCAGCAGTTACTCGCTGGGAGGATACACTGAAGCTTTCTTT
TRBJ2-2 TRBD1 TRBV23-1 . CASRRTDRLEGNTGELFF TGCGCCAGCAGAAGAACGGACAGGTTAGAGGGGAACACCGGGGAGCTGTTTTTT
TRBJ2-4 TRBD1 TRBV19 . CASSRFEGAAKNIQYF TGTGCCAGTAGTCGGTTCGAGGGGGCGGCCAAAAACATTCAGTACTTC
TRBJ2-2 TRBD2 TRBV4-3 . CASSRLAGGTNTGELFF TGCGCCAGCAGCCGGCTAGCGGGGGGGACGAACACCGGGGAGCTGTTTTTT
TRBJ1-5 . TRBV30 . CAWSPDRSQPQHF TGTGCCTGGAGTCCCGACAGGTCCCAGCCCCAGCATTTT
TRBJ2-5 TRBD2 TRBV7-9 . CASSGRLAGQETQYF TGTGCCAGCAGCGGTCGGCTAGCGGGGCAAGAGACCCAGTACTTC
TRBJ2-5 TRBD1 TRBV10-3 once CAITLGQGGRETQYF TGTGCCATCACCTTGGGACAGGGGGGTAGAGAGACCCAGTACTTC
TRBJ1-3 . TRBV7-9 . CASSLGPQGNTIYF TGTGCCAGCAGCTTAGGACCACAGGGAAACACCATATATTTT
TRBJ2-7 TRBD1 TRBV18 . CASSPSKGQDTYEQYF TGTGCCAGCTCACCGTCGAAAGGACAGGACACCTACGAGCAGTACTTC
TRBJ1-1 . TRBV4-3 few CASSHSEGANTEAFF TGCGCCAGCAGCCACTCGGAAGGGGCGAACACTGAAGCTTTCTTT
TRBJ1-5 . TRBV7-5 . CARSTCRGRRQPQHF TGTGCCAGAAGCACGTGCAGGGGGCGCAGGCAGCCCCAGCATTTT
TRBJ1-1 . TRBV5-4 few CASSIPGALGNTEAFF TGTGCCAGCAGCATACCAGGGGCCCTCGGGAACACTGAAGCTTTCTTT
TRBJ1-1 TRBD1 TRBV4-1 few CASSQTGQAYTEAFF TGCGCCAGCAGCCAAACCGGACAGGCGTACACTGAAGCTTTCTTT
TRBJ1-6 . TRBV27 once CASSLPPAGKLTPLHF TGTGCCAGCAGTTTGCCCCCCGCAGGGAAGTTGACACCCCTCCACTTT
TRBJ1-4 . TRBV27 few CASSYHAGLKLFF TGTGCCAGCAGCTACCACGCCGGGTTAAAACTGTTTTTT
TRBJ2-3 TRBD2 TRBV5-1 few CASSGRLAGTDTQYF TGCGCCAGCAGCGGACGACTAGCGGGGACAGATACGCAGTATTTT
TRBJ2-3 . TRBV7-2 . CASSSGIWDTQYF TGTGCCAGCAGCTCGGGAATCTGGGATACGCAGTATTTT
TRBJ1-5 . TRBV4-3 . CASSQGGRKGEPQHF TGCGCCAGCAGCCAGGGCGGACGGAAAGGGGAGCCCCAGCATTTT
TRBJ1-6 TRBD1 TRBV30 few CAWSGQGGFNSPLHF TGTGCCTGGAGTGGGCAAGGGGGCTTTAATTCACCCCTCCACTTT
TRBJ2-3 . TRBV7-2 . CASSLAGAFTDTQYF TGTGCCAGCAGCTTAGCGGGGGCGTTCACAGATACGCAGTATTTT
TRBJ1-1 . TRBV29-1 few CSAHQGGAEAFF TGCAGCGCCCATCAGGGAGGGGCTGAAGCTTTCTTT
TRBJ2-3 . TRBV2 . CASSGGYTQYF TGTGCCAGCAGCGGGGGTTATACGCAGTATTTT
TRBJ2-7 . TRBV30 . CAWSRGFYEQYF TGTGCCTGGTCCAGGGGTTTCTACGAGCAGTACTTC
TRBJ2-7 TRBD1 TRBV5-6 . CASSLDRGYEQYF TGTGCCAGCAGCTTGGACAGGGGTTACGAGCAGTACTTC
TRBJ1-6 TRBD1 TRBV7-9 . CASNEGGGQGDNSPLHF TGTGCCAGCAACGAAGGAGGGGGACAGGGAGATAATTCACCCCTCCACTTT
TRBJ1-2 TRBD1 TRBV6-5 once CASSGTGFNYGYTF TGTGCCAGCAGTGGGACAGGGTTTAACTATGGCTACACCTTC
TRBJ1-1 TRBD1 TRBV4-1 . CASSQTFRGQNTEAFF TGCGCCAGCAGCCAAACCTTCAGGGGGCAGAACACTGAAGCTTTCTTT
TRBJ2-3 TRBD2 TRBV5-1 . CASSPDPSGGGTDTQYF TGCGCCAGCAGCCCAGATCCTAGCGGGGGCGGCACAGATACGCAGTATTTT
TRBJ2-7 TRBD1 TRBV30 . CAWSARDRGDEQYF TGTGCCTGGAGTGCCCGGGACAGGGGCGACGAGCAGTACTTC
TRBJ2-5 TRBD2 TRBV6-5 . CASSSVAGGRETQYF TGTGCCAGCAGTTCAGTAGCGGGGGGGCGGGAGACCCAGTACTTC
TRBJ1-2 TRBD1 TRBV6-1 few CASSRTGLEGYTF TGTGCCAGCAGTAGGACAGGTCTCGAAGGCTACACCTTC
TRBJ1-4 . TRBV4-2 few CASSYRASNEKLFF TGTGCCAGCAGTTACAGAGCATCTAATGAAAAACTGTTTTTT
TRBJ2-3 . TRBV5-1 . CASSPTAGSTDTQYF TGCGCCAGCAGCCCTACGGCAGGGAGCACAGATACGCAGTATTTT
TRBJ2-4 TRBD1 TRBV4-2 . CASSQDPGDRGPSGNIQYF TGTGCCAGCAGCCAAGATCCCGGGGACAGGGGCCCCTCTGGAAACATTCAGTACTTC
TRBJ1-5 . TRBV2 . CASRGAPGSNQPQHF TGTGCCAGCAGGGGGGCCCCCGGGAGCAATCAGCCCCAGCATTTT
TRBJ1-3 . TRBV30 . CAWSIQGGNTIYF TGTGCCTGGAGTATACAGGGTGGAAACACCATATATTTT
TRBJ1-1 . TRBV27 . CASSPAGGFTEAFF TGTGCCAGCAGTCCAGCGGGGGGGTTCACTGAAGCTTTCTTT